The 31 T cell receptor beta chains in this list originate from one sample, sequenced in a study of monozygotic twins with inflammatory bowel disease (dated by TCRdb to the late 2010s). The library was produced with 5' RACE. The sequencer was an Illumina HiSeq 2500. TCRdb reprocessed the reads, reporting each CDR3 protein sequence once and no DNA. This sample's table carries some 450,000 distinct CDR3 sequences. Together, the top ten hold approximately 2.4% of the sample. The source material was blood. These receptor sequences come from a human donor with ulcerative colitis or Crohn's disease, or a healthy co-twin of an affected twin (not recorded which).

V and J are TRBV18 and TRBJ2-1. Germline V gives CDR1 KGHSH, CDR2 LQKENI. The CDR3 extends over 13 amino acids. CDR3: CASSPLWGNEQFF.

V usage is TRBV4-3 and J usage is TRBJ1-1. This CDR3 contains 15 residues. Germline V gives CDR1 LGHNA, CDR2 YSLEER. CDR3 protein: CASSQGTDTNTEAFF.

The CDR3: CASSPSGGRETQYF. The chain has TRBV3-1 and TRBJ2-5; with no DNA, the TCRdb D assignment of TRBD1 cannot be verified. This CDR3 spans 14 amino acids. Germline lookup yields CDR1 LGHDT and CDR2 YNNKEL (reference sequence).

The V gene is TRBV29-1, the J gene TRBJ1-1. The germline CDR1 and CDR2 sequences are SQVTM and ANQGSEA. This CDR3 is built from 15 residues. CDR3 protein: CSVVWQARTNTEAFF.

The chain carries TRBV19 and TRBJ2-1. Germline CDR1 is LNHDA and CDR2 is SQIVND (reference sequence). This CDR3 spans 15 amino acids. CDR3 region: CASSKLDGSYNEQFF. The variable domain in full, with the rest retrieved from reference TRBV19 and TRBJ2-1, is DGGITQSPKYLFRKEGQNVTLSCEQNLNHDAMYWYRQDPGQGLRLIYYSQIVNDFQKGDIAEGYSVSREKKESFPLTVTSAQKNPTAFYLCASSKLDGSYNEQFFGPGTRLTVL.

The rearrangement joins TRBV15 to TRBJ2-3; absent DNA, TCRdb's TRBD1 call cannot be checked. This CDR3 has 13 amino acids. CDR1 and CDR2 (germline): LNHNV, YYDKDF (reference sequence). The CDR3 protein is CATSRQGGDTQYF.

The chain employs TRBV20-1 and TRBJ1-1; TCRdb's D call, TRBD1, is unchecked because there is no DNA. The CDR3 totals 14 residues. The germline gives CDR1 DFQATT, CDR2 SNEGSKA (reference sequence). CDR3: CSARVGSSGAEAFF.

V and J are TRBV5-1 and TRBJ2-7; TCRdb proposes TRBD1, but this gene call is untestable without DNA. CDR1 is SGHRS and CDR2 is YFSETQ in the germline V gene. The CDR3 totals 15 residues. The chain's CDR3 is CASRPPGTGGHEQYF.

The gene calls are TRBV5-1 and TRBJ1-4. The CDR3 runs to 14 residues. CDR1 and CDR2 from the germline V gene are SGHRS and YFSETQ. CDR3 protein: CASSLGSSNEKLFF.

This chain joins TRBV12-3 or TRBV12-4 and TRBJ1-2; the TCRdb D gene call, TRBD1, has no DNA to confirm it. The CDR3 loop spans 14 amino acids. The CDR3 reads CASSRRQGAGGYTF.

V usage is TRBV5-4 and J usage is TRBJ1-4; there is no DNA to check the TCRdb D call of TRBD1. Germline V gives CDR1 SGHNT, CDR2 YYREEE (reference sequence). The CDR3 consists of 16 residues. CDR3 amino acids: CASRNSGTVTNEKLFF.

The chain combines TRBV6-2 or TRBV6-3 with TRBJ1-1; with no DNA, the TCRdb D assignment of TRBD1 cannot be verified. In germline, CDR1 is MNHEY, CDR2 SVGEGT. The CDR3 contains 12 residues. The CDR3 sequence is CASGRASAEAFF.

The J gene is TRBJ2-2, the V gene TRBV27. This CDR3 has 13 residues. Germline V gene data show CDR1 as MNHEY and CDR2 as SMNVEV (reference sequence). The CDR3 sequence is CATRQPNTGELFF.

The chain employs TRBV12-5 and TRBJ1-1; TCRdb's D call of TRBD1 is untestable without DNA. The germline V gene has CDR1 LGHNT and CDR2 FRNRAP. The CDR3 length is 14 residues. The chain's CDR3 is CASGLEGRNTEAFF.

The J gene is TRBJ2-5, the V gene TRBV5-1; TCRdb's D gene call, TRBD1, goes unchecked for lack of DNA. The CDR3 is made up of 15 amino acids. Germline values: CDR1 SGHRS, CDR2 YFSETQ. CDR3 in amino acids: CASSGNRDTGGTQYF. Together with reference TRBV5-1 and TRBJ2-5, the CDR3 gives the full variable domain: KAGVTQTPRYLIKTRGQQVTLSCSPISGHRSVSWYQQTPGQGLQFLFEYFSETQRNKGNFPGRFSGRQFSNSRSEMNVSTLELGDSALYLCASSGNRDTGGTQYFGPGTRLLVL.

CDR3 sequence: CASSLVLGGADEQFF. J is TRBJ2-1 and V is TRBV12-3 or TRBV12-4; with no DNA, the TCRdb D assignment of TRBD1 cannot be verified. This CDR3 has 15 amino acids.

The chain uses TRBV27 and TRBJ2-1; no DNA is available, so the TRBD1 call from TCRdb remains unchecked. The CDR3 length is 15 residues. The V gene's germline CDR1 is MNHEY and CDR2 SMNVEV (reference sequence). Here the CDR3 reads CASSPLRGAPDEQFF.

The J gene is TRBJ2-5, the V gene TRBV18; with no DNA, the TCRdb D assignment of TRBD1 cannot be verified. The length of the CDR3 is 12 residues. CDR1 is KGHSH, CDR2 LQKENI, per germline. The CDR3 sequence: CASSPGGLTQYF.

V gene TRBV29-1 combines with J gene TRBJ1-2; the D call from TCRdb, TRBD1, cannot be confirmed without DNA. This CDR3 contains 11 residues. Germline CDR1 is SQVTM and CDR2 is ANQGSEA. The chain's CDR3 is CSDAQNYGYTF.

This sequence joins TRBV15 and TRBJ1-2. Germline-derived CDR1 and CDR2 are LNHNV and YYDKDF (reference sequence). This CDR3 is built from 14 residues. The CDR3 spells CATSRNVGNYGYTF.

V usage is TRBV9 and J usage is TRBJ2-3; TCRdb's D gene call, TRBD2, goes unchecked for lack of DNA. Per the germline V gene, CDR1 is SGDLS and CDR2 is YYNGEE. This CDR3 has 16 residues. The CDR3 region is CASSVVAGGITDTQYF.

The chain combines TRBV7-9 with TRBJ2-5; TCRdb reports TRBD2, a call that lacks DNA to check it against. The CDR3 sequence is 12 residues long. The germline V gene has CDR1 SEHNR and CDR2 FQNEAQ (reference sequence). The CDR3 spells CASSLAEATSHF.

The chain combines TRBV7-2 with TRBJ2-1; the TCRdb call, TRBD2, lacks DNA for checking. The CDR3 length is 16 residues. The V gene's germline CDR1 is SGHTA and CDR2 FQGNSA. The CDR3 reads CASSLYGTSGNNEQFF.

The V gene is TRBV6-5, the J gene TRBJ2-6; TCRdb outputs TRBD2, but without DNA this stays unchecked. This CDR3 comprises 18 residues. The germline gives CDR1 MNHEY, CDR2 SVGAGI. The CDR3 sequence is CASSYSTQVPTGANVLTF.

The chain links TRBV3-1 to TRBJ2-1; there is no DNA to check the TCRdb D call of TRBD1. CDR3 size: 15 residues. Germline lookup yields CDR1 LGHDT and CDR2 YNNKEL (reference sequence). CDR3 sequence reads: CASSQRDSLFDEQFF.

V and J are TRBV2 and TRBJ2-7. This CDR3 is 14 amino acids long. Germline CDR1 SNHLY, CDR2 FYNNEI. CDR3 sequence: CASSEVSGTYEQYF.

V gene TRBV28 combines with J gene TRBJ2-7; TCRdb's assignment of TRBD1 cannot be checked, as there is no DNA. Germline lookup yields CDR1 MDHEN and CDR2 SYDVKM. The CDR3 contains 11 residues. The CDR3: CASRILGQEYF.

This sequence joins TRBV27 and TRBJ2-7; checking the TCRdb D call of TRBD2 is not possible without DNA. The CDR3 has 18 residues. Per the germline V gene, CDR1 is MNHEY and CDR2 is SMNVEV (reference sequence). Here the CDR3 reads CASSLSPPIAGVYYEQYF.

The genes are TRBV4-2 and TRBJ1-2; with no DNA, the TCRdb D assignment of TRBD1 cannot be verified. Germline loops: CDR1 LGHNA, CDR2 YNFKEQ. The CDR3 has 16 amino acids. CDR3 region: CASSQDSSTRVYGYTF.

The chain combines TRBV27 with TRBJ1-3; checking the TCRdb D call of TRBD1 is not possible without DNA. Germline V gives CDR1 MNHEY, CDR2 SMNVEV (reference sequence). The CDR3 runs 14 residues. CDR3 protein: CASSLQGEGNTIYF.

The genes are TRBV20-1 and TRBJ2-2; without DNA, the TCRdb call of TRBD1 cannot be checked. Germline assignment: CDR1 DFQATT and CDR2 SNEGSKA (reference sequence). CDR3 length: 12 amino acids. CDR3 in amino acids: CSAQGLTGELFF.